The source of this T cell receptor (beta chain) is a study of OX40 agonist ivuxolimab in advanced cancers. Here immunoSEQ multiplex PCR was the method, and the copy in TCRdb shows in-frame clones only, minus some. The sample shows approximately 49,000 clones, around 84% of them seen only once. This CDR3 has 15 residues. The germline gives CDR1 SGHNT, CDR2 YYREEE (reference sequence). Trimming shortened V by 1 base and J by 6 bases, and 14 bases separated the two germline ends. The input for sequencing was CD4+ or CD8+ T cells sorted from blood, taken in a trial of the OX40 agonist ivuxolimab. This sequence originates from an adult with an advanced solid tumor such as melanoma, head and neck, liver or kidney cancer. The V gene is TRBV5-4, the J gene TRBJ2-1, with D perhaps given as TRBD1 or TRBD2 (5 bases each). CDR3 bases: TGTGCCAGCAGCTTGACCAGGGATAGCGTCAATGAGCAGTTCTTC. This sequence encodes CASSLTRDSVNEQFF.